The source of this T cell receptor (beta chain) is a study of T cell responses to AZD1222 COVID-19 vaccine. This CDR3 region has 13 residues. The ends lost 5 bases at V and 4 bases at J; junction bases unmatched: 4. TCRdb keeps only in-frame clones here, not all; method: immunoSEQ multiplex PCR. Seen here are 95,000 to 100,000 clones, 85% to 95% observed once, and the top ten hold over 9.5%. Comment on this clone: Antigen: not known.

Study-wide points: Donors skewed white British and female; clonal diversity was possibly underestimated.

This specimen consisted of peripheral blood, obtained on day 0 of AZD1222 vaccination. The rearrangement links TRBV12-3 or TRBV12-4 to TRBJ2-5; TRBD1 agrees at 7 bases. The TCR comes from an adult in good health. In nucleotides, the CDR3 is TGTGCCAGCAGTACGGGACAGCCAGAGACCCAGTACTTC. The encoded protein is CASSTGQPETQYF.